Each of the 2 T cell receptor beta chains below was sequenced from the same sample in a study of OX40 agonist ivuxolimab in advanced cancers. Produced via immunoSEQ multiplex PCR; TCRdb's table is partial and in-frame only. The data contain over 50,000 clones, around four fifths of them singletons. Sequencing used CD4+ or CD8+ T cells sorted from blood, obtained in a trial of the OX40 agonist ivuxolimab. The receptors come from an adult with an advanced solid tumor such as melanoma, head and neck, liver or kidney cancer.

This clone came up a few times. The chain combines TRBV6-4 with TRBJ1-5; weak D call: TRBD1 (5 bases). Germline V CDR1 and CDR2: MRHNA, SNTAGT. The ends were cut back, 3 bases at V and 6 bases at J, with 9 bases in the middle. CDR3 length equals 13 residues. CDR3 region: CASSEQDGQPQHF. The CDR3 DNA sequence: TGTGCCAGCAGTGAACAGGACGGTCAGCCCCAGCATTTT.

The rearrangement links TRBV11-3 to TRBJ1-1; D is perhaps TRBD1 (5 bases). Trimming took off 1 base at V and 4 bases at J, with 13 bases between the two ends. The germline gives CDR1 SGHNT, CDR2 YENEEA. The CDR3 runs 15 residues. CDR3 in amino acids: CASSLGEGMGTEAFF. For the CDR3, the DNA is TGTGCCAGCAGCTTAGGTGAGGGGATGGGCACTGAAGCTTTCTTT.